These 25 T cell receptor beta chains share one sample of origin, sequenced in a study of cytomegalovirus exposure and HLA in healthy donors. PCR used 60 Vbeta primers and 13 Jbeta primers. This table comes from immunoSEQ multiplex PCR, and its TCRdb copy is limited to in-frame clones, with some not included. The table lists roughly 200,000 clones, roughly a tenth of them singletons. The specimen was PBMCs. All receptors derive from a woman aged 30 to 39 in good health and CMV-seropositive.

The rearrangement uses TRBV21-1 and TRBJ2-6; the table's D call TRBD1 went unverified against the DNA. TRBV21-1 is a listed pseudogene. This CDR3 is built from 16 residues. The CDR3 nucleotides read TGTGCCAGCTCTCGGAGGGACAGCTCTGGGGCCAACGTCCTGACTTTC. Its translation is CASSRRDSSGANVLTF.

V is TRBV30 and J is TRBJ2-1; TRBD1 matches at 8 bases. The trim removed 2 bases at V and 2 bases at J, leaving 8 bases unmatched. Germline V gives CDR1 GTSNPN, CDR2 SVGIG (reference sequence). CDR3 length: 16 amino acids. Here the CDR3 DNA reads TGTGCCTGGAGTCCCCGGACAGGGTGGGCCTACAATGAGCAGTTCTTC. Protein sequence: CAWSPRTGWAYNEQFF.

This chain connects TRBV30 to TRBJ1-1, with no clear D. Germline CDR1 reads GTSNPN; CDR2 reads SVGIG (reference sequence). The CDR3 is made up of 11 amino acids. V was cut by 3 bases and J by 4 bases, with 6 bases left in between. CDR3 loop: CAWRQSTEAFF. The CDR3 bases are TGTGCCTGGAGACAGAGCACTGAAGCTTTCTTT.

This clone was seen only a few times. The chain couples TRBV5-8 to TRBJ2-3; the D gene is possibly TRBD1 (6 bases). V was pared by 3 bases and J by 0 bases, with 20 bases between. CDR1 and CDR2 (germline): SGHTS, YDEGEE. The CDR3 length is 18 residues. CDR3 sequence (DNA): TGTGCCAGCAGCTCCCCCGTCAGGACAGAGACTAGCACAGATACGCAGTATTTT. This sequence encodes CASSSPVRTETSTDTQYF. Looking up the rest from reference TRBV5-8 and TRBJ2-3 gives the full variable domain: EAGVTQSPTHLIKTRGQQATLRCSPISGHTSVYWYQQALGLGLQFLLWYDEGEERNRGNFPPRFSGRQFPNYSSELNVNALELEDSALYLCASSSPVRTETSTDTQYFGPGTRLTVL.

The gene calls are TRBV9 and TRBJ2-1; 15 positions agree with TRBD2. V was pared by 4 bases and J by 3 bases, with 5 bases of the junction left unmatched. Germline V CDR1 and CDR2: SGDLS, YYNGEE. CDR3 length: 17 residues. CDR3 DNA sequence: TGTGCCAGCAGCTCGGGGACTAGCGGGAGGATCTACAATGAGCAGTTCTTC. This codes for CASSSGTSGRIYNEQFF.

In nucleotides, the CDR3 is TGTGCCAGCAGCCATACCGGGGAGCTGTTTTTT. The encoded protein is CASSHTGELFF. The rearrangement joins TRBV9 to TRBJ2-2, with D uncertain. The CDR3 totals 11 residues. The V end was cut by 4 bases, the J end by 5 bases, with 3 bases between. CDR1 is SGDLS and CDR2 is YYNGEE in the germline V gene. Together with reference TRBV9 and TRBJ2-2, the CDR3 gives the full variable domain: DSGVTQTPKHLITATGQRVTLRCSPRSGDLSVYWYQQSLDQGLQFLIQYYNGEERAKGNILERFSAQQFPDLHSELNLSSLELGDSALYFCASSHTGELFFGEGSRLTVL.

The chain links TRBV9 to TRBJ2-3, with TRBD2 identical over 9 bases. The germline gives CDR1 SGDLS, CDR2 YYNGEE. The junction had 15 bases not matched to a gene; V was cut back by 1 base and J by 6 bases. The CDR3 length is 18 residues. This CDR3 reads CASSVPRASGNLMDTQYF. CDR3 coding DNA: TGTGCCAGCAGCGTACCCCGGGCTAGCGGGAATCTGATGGATACGCAGTATTTT. Full variable domain (outside the CDR3, taken from reference TRBV9 and TRBJ2-3): DSGVTQTPKHLITATGQRVTLRCSPRSGDLSVYWYQQSLDQGLQFLIQYYNGEERAKGNILERFSAQQFPDLHSELNLSSLELGDSALYFCASSVPRASGNLMDTQYFGPGTRLTVL.

This clone was observed a handful of times. The chain recombines TRBV18 with TRBJ2-7; 8 positions agree with TRBD1. The CDR3 has 19 residues. Trimming removed 3 bases from V and 4 bases from J; junction bases left unmatched: 20. CDR1 and CDR2 (germline): KGHSH, LQKENI. CDR3 sequence reads: CASSPSLGQGNEPLYEQYF. DNA of the CDR3: TGTGCCAGCTCACCCTCCCTAGGACAGGGTAACGAACCGCTGTACGAGCAGTACTTC.

This chain links TRBV19 with TRBJ1-5; 8 nucleotides line up with TRBD1. The CDR3 consists of 15 residues. Trimming took 7 bases from V and 1 from J; bases not matched to a gene: 6. Germline CDR1 reads LNHDA; CDR2 reads SQIVND (reference sequence). The CDR3 nucleotides read TGTGCCAGTATAGGACAGGGACTCAGCAATCAGCCCCAGCATTTT. Amino acid sequence: CASIGQGLSNQPQHF.

This sequence joins TRBV20-1 and TRBJ2-1; D possibly corresponds to TRBD1 (6 bases). With 5 bases removed from V and 9 bases from J, the gap between germline ends came to 11 bases. This CDR3 region has 11 residues. The germline V gene has CDR1 DFQATT and CDR2 SNEGSKA (reference sequence). The CDR3 reads CSAYRVSEQFF. The DNA for the CDR3 is TGCAGTGCTTACAGGGTCAGTGAGCAGTTCTTC.

The sample holds a few counts of this clone. This rearrangement joins TRBV10-3 to TRBJ2-3, with D uncertain. Germline lookup yields CDR1 ENHRY and CDR2 SYGVKD. This CDR3 is built from 12 residues. Trimming removed 3 bases at V and 5 bases at J, with 6 bases between. Here the CDR3 DNA reads TGTGCCATCAGTGAATTTAAAGATACGCAGTATTTT. Translated, it gives CAISEFKDTQYF.

V and J are TRBV11-2 and TRBJ2-7; D is unclear. The length of the CDR3 is 12 residues. V lost 2 bases and J lost 2, with 4 bases in between. From germline, CDR1 is SGHAT and CDR2 FQNNGV. The CDR3 DNA reads as TGTGCCAGCAGCTTATACACCTACGAGCAGTACTTC. Amino acid sequence: CASSLYTYEQYF.

This clone has just a few counts. V and J are TRBV11-3 and TRBJ2-3; TRBD2 agrees at 7 bases. Germline CDR1 and CDR2: SGHNT and YENEEA. CDR3 size: 15 residues. V lost 2 bases to trimming and J lost 1 base; unmatched junction nucleotides: 3. The CDR3 coding sequence is TGTGCCAGCAGCTTAAGCGGGGCCGGCACAGATACGCAGTATTTT. Translation gives CASSLSGAGTDTQYF.

The chain is built from TRBV27 and TRBJ1-1; D remains unclear. Looked up from germline, CDR1 is MNHEY and CDR2 is SMNVEV (reference sequence). V dropped 0 bases and J dropped 4 bases, with 12 bases sitting between them. This CDR3 is built from 15 residues. Here the CDR3 reads CASSLSTPWSTEAFF. The CDR3 nucleotides read TGTGCCAGCAGTTTATCAACACCATGGAGCACTGAAGCTTTCTTT.

The J gene is TRBJ1-2, the V gene TRBV5-1; D may be TRBD1 (6 bases). This CDR3 region has 13 residues. Per germline, CDR1 SGHRS and CDR2 YFSETQ. V was pared by 2 bases and J by 7 bases, with 12 bases between. DNA of the CDR3: TGCGCCAGCAGCTTTACAGGGATGGGTGGCTACACCTTC. Translating it yields CASSFTGMGGYTF.

This clone was recorded a few times. This chain connects TRBV5-6 to TRBJ2-1; TRBD2 might be the D (6 bases). V was shortened by 6 bases and J by 9 bases, with 13 bases between the two germline ends. Per the germline V gene, CDR1 is SGHDT and CDR2 is YYEEEE. The CDR3 contains 12 residues. Here the CDR3 DNA reads TGTGCCAGCACACTCATGGGGGGTGAGCAGTTCTTC. As protein: CASTLMGGEQFF.

This clone was detected a few times. This chain joins TRBV30 and TRBJ1-2; D not certain. V was trimmed by 2 bases and J by 4 bases, leaving 8 bases between them. Germline V CDR1 and CDR2: GTSNPN, SVGIG (reference sequence). The CDR3 extends over 12 amino acids. CDR3 loop: CAWSLSGYGYTF. The DNA of the CDR3 is TGTGCCTGGAGTTTGTCAGGCTATGGCTACACCTTC. Combining the CDR3 with reference TRBV30 and TRBJ1-2 gives the whole variable domain SQTIHQWPATLVQPVGSPLSLECTVEGTSNPNLYWYRQAAGRGLQLLFYSVGIGQISSEVPQNLSASRPQDRQFILSSKKLLLSDSGFYLCAWSLSGYGYTFGSGTRLTVV.

This clone was detected only a few times. V gene TRBV6-6 combines with J gene TRBJ2-5, with unresolved D. V was trimmed by 7 bases and J by 1 base, leaving 7 bases between them. There are 12 residues in the CDR3. CDR1 and CDR2 (germline): MNHNY, SVGAGI (reference sequence). The CDR3 here is CASTQSQETQYF. The CDR3 bases are TGTGCCAGCACACAGTCCCAAGAGACCCAGTACTTC.

This clone turned up a few times. The rearrangement links TRBV30 to TRBJ2-5, with 10 bases matching TRBD2. This CDR3 is built from 17 residues. The junction had 12 bases not matched to a gene; V was cut back by 0 bases and J by 5 bases. Per the germline V gene, CDR1 is GTSNPN and CDR2 is SVGIG (reference sequence). The CDR3 protein is CAWSVRRIAGGVETQYF. CDR3 bases: TGTGCCTGGAGTGTGAGACGGATAGCGGGAGGAGTTGAGACCCAGTACTTC.

This clone was found a few times. This chain connects TRBV2 to TRBJ1-1; 8 bases map to TRBD1. After removal of 10 bases from V and 5 bases from J, the junction contained 12 bases not matched to a gene. This CDR3 is 14 amino acids long. CDR1 and CDR2 from the germline V gene are SNHLY and FYNNEI. CDR3 in DNA: TGTGCCACCCAAAGGGACAGGTATACTACTGAAGCTTTCTTT. Amino acids: CATQRDRYTTEAFF.

The rearrangement uses TRBV29-1 and TRBJ1-2; D unresolved. Trimming removed 1 base from V and 5 bases from J, with 11 bases in between. Germline-derived CDR1 and CDR2 are SQVTM and ANQGSEA. The CDR3 length is 13 residues. CDR3 amino acids: CSVEGGPFYGYTF. The CDR3 DNA follows: TGCAGCGTTGAAGGTGGCCCGTTTTATGGCTACACCTTC.

The chain links TRBV7-2 to TRBJ2-7, with 8 bases identical to TRBD1. V was pared by 3 bases and J by 3 bases, with 1 base of the junction left unmatched. The CDR3 covers 13 residues. The germline CDR1 and CDR2 sequences are SGHTA and FQGNSA. CDR3 sequence (DNA): TGTGCCAGCAGCTTGGGACAGGTCTACGAGCAGTACTTC. This gives the protein CASSLGQVYEQYF.

This clone was observed a few times. This chain links TRBV2 with TRBJ2-2, with D perhaps matching TRBD2 (6 bases). The CDR3 has 16 residues. The V gene's germline CDR1 is SNHLY and CDR2 FYNNEI. The V end was cut by 7 bases, the J end by 4 bases, with 19 bases between. Here the CDR3 reads CASKTQGGLGTGELFF. The CDR3 DNA reads TGTGCCAGCAAAACGCAGGGAGGTCTGGGCACCGGGGAGCTGTTTTTT.

The sample holds many counts of this clone. The rearrangement joins TRBV19 to TRBJ2-6; tentatively, D is TRBD1 (6 bases). Trimming pared 6 bases from V and 2 bases from J, leaving 11 bases between. CDR1 and CDR2 (germline): LNHDA, SQIVND (reference sequence). The CDR3 is made up of 15 amino acids. As DNA, the CDR3 is TGTGCCAGTAGCTCCAAGGGGGCTGGGGCCAACGTCCTGACTTTC. It encodes CASSSKGAGANVLTF.

The chain joins TRBV30 to TRBJ2-5, with D possibly TRBD2 on 5 matching bases. The CDR3 is made up of 18 amino acids. CDR1 and CDR2 from the germline V gene are GTSNPN and SVGIG (reference sequence). With 3 bases removed from V and 0 bases from J, the gap between germline ends came to 23 bases. In DNA form, the CDR3 reads TGTGCCTGGAGCCGCCCTTTGGACTTCCTGGGGTACCAAGAGACCCAGTACTTC. As protein: CAWSRPLDFLGYQETQYF.